The source of this T cell receptor (beta chain) is a study of T cells expressing NK-cell markers. Study observations and caveats: Several donors' CD3+CD56-NKG2C+ cells were dominated by the same clonotypes.

As concerns this clonotype: Its antigen is undetermined.

Making the TCR beta cDNA relied on 5'RACE template switching with UMIs. TCRdb re-called the 5' RACE reads; every CDR3 protein appears as one record, without DNA. Its table records roughly 280,000 distinct CDR3 sequences. Germline CDR1 DFQATT, CDR2 SNEGSKA (reference sequence). The CDR3 spans 15 residues. The receptor was derived from a man younger than 35 in good health. This chain uses TRBV20-1 with TRBJ1-5; the D call from TCRdb, TRBD1, cannot be confirmed without DNA. Specimen: blood T cells: a sorted CD56 or NKG2C T cell subset, CD4+ or CD8+ T cells, or bulk PBMC T cells (not recorded which). CDR3 residues: CSASSGQGGNQPQHF.